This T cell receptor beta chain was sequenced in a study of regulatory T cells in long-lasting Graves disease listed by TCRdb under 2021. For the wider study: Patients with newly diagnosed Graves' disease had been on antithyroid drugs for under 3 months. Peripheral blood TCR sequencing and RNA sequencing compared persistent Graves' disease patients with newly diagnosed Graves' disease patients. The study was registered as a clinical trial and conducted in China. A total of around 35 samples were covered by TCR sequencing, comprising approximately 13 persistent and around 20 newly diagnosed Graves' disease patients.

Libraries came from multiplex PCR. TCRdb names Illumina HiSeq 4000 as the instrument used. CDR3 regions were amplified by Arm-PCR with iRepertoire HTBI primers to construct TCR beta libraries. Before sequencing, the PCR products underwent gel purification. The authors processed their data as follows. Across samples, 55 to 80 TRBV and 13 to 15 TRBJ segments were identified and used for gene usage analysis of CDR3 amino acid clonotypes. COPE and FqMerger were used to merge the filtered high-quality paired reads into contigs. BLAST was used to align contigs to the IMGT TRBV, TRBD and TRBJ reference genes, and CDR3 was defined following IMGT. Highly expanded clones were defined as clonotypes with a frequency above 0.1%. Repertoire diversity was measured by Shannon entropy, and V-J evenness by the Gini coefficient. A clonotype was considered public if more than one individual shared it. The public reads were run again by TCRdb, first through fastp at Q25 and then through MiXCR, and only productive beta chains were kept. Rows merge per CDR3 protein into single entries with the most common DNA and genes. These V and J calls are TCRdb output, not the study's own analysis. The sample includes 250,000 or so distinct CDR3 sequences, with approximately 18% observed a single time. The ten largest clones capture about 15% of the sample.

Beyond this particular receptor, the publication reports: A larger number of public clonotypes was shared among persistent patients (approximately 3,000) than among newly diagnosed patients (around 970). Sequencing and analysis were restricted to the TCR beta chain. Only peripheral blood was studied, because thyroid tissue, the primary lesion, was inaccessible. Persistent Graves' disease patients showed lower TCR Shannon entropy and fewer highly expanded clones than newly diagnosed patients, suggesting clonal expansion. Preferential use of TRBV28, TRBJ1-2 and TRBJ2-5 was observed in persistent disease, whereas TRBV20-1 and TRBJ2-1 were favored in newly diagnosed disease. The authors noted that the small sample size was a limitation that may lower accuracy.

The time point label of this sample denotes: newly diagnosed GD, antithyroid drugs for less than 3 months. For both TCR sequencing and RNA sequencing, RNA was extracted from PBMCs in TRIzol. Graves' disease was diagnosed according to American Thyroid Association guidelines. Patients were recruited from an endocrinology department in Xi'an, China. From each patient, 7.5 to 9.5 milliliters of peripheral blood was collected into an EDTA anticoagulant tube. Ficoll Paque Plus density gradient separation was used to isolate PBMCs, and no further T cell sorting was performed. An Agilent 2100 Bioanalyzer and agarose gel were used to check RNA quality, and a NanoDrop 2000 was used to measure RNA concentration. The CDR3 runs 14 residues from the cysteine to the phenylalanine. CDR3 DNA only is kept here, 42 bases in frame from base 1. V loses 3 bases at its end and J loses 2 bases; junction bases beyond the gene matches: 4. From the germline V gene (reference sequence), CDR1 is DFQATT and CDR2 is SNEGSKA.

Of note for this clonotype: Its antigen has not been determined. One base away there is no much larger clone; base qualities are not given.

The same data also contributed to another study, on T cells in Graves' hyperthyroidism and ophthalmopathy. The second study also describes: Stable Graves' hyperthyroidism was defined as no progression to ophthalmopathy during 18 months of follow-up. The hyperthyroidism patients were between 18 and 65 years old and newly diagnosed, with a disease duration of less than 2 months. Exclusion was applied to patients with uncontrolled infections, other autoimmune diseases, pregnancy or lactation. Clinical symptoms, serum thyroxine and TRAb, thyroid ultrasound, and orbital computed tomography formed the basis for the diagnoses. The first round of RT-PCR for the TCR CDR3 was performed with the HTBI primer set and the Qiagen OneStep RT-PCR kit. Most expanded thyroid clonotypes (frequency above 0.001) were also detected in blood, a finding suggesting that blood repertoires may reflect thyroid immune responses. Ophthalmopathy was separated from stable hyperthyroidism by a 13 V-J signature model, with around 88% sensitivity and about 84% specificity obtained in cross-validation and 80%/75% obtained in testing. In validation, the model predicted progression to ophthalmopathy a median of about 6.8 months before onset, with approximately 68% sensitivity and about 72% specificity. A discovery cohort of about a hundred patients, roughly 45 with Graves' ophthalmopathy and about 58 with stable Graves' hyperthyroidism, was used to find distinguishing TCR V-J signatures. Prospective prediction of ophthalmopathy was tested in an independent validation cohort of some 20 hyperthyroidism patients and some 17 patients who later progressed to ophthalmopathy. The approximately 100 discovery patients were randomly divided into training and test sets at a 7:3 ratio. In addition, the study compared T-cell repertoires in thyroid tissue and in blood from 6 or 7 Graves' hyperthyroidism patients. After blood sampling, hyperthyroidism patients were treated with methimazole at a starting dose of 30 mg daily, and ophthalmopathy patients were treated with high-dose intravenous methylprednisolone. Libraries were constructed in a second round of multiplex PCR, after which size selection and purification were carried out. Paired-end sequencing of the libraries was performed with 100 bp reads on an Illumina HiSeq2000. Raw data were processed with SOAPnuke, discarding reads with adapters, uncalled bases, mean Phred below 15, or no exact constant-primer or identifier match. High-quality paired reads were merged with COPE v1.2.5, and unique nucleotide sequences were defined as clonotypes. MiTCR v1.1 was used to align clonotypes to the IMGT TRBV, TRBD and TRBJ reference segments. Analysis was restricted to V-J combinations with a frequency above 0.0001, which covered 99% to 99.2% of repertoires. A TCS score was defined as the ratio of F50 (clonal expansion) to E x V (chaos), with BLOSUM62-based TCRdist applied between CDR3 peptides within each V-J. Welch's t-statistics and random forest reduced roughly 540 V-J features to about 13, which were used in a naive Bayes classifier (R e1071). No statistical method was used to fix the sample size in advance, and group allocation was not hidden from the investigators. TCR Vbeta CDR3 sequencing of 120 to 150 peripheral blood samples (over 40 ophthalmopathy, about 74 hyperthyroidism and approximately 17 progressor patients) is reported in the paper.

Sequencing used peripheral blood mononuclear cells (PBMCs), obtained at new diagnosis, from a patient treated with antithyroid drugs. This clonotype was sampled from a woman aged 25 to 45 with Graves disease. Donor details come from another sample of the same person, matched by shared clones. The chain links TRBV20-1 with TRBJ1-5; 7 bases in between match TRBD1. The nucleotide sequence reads TGCAGTGCTAGGGAAACAGGGGGCAATCAGCCCCAGCATTTT. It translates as CSARETGGNQPQHF.